These 10 T cell receptor beta chains originate from one sample sequenced in a study of T cell changes during pregnancy in multiple sclerosis. Sequencing used immunoSEQ multiplex PCR; TCRdb keeps in-frame clones, though not all of them. In the table there are fewer than 95,000 clones, 80% to 95% of which are singletons. The sequenced sample was peripheral blood, obtained in the first trimester of pregnancy. The source is a female donor in good health, enrolled as a control in a pregnancy study.

In its sample, this clone was seen a few times. The chain joins TRBV11-3 to TRBJ2-1; TRBD2 aligns across 7 bases. V gave up 3 bases and J gave up 6 bases; unmatched junction bases: 5. This CDR3 spans 14 amino acids. In germline, CDR1 is SGHNT, CDR2 YENEEA. The CDR3 DNA reads as TGTGCCAGCAGCTTTAGCGGGCTGACCAATGAGCAGTTCTTC. It encodes CASSFSGLTNEQFF.

This clone was found once. The chain combines TRBV5-1 with TRBJ2-1, with 7 bases matching TRBD2. The CDR3 spans 15 residues. Germline V gene data show CDR1 as SGHRS and CDR2 as YFSETQ. J lost 7 bases, V lost 3 bases, and 10 bases had no gene match. The CDR3 loop reads CASSSGGRSPNEQFF. CDR3 nucleotide sequence: TGCGCCAGCAGCTCGGGGGGACGATCCCCAAATGAGCAGTTCTTC.

The chain combines TRBV28 with TRBJ2-7; 9 nucleotides line up with TRBD2. Germline V gene lookup returns CDR1 MDHEN and CDR2 SYDVKM. The CDR3 sequence is 13 residues long. V trimming: 5 bases; J trimming: 7 bases; junction bases outside the gene matches: 6. The CDR3 is CASSPGLAREQYF. CDR3 DNA: TGTGCCAGCAGTCCCGGACTAGCGAGGGAGCAGTACTTC.

Here the CDR3 DNA reads TGTGCCAGCTCAATACCAGGTTTCCCTGGGGCCAACGTCCTGACTTTC. Protein sequence: CASSIPGFPGANVLTF. The chain links TRBV18 to TRBJ2-6; no reliable D call. The CDR3 sequence is 16 residues long. In germline, CDR1 is KGHSH, CDR2 LQKENI. Trimming stripped 5 bases from V and 2 bases from J, with 13 bases between.

The chain is built from TRBV29-1 and TRBJ2-5; 7 bases line up with TRBD2. J was trimmed by 0 bases and V by 3 bases; bases with no gene match: 1. The CDR3 length is 13 residues. Germline lookup yields CDR1 SQVTM and CDR2 ANQGSEA. The CDR3 reads CSVDGGDQETQYF. The CDR3 DNA reads as TGCAGCGTTGATGGGGGGGACCAAGAGACCCAGTACTTC.

CDR3 sequence: CASSRKLRTGWEQYF. DNA for the CDR3: TGTGCCAGCAGTAGAAAATTGCGGACAGGGTGGGAGCAGTACTTC. The rearrangement joins TRBV28 to TRBJ2-7; TRBD1 matches at 8 bases. This CDR3 contains 15 residues. Looked up from germline, CDR1 is MDHEN and CDR2 is SYDVKM. V dropped 5 bases and J dropped 7; count of bases not matched to a gene: 13.

V usage is TRBV29-1 and J usage is TRBJ2-3, with TRBD2 identical over 10 bases. V was clipped by 3 bases and J by 3 bases; unmatched bases: 12. The CDR3 has 17 residues. Germline lookup yields CDR1 SQVTM and CDR2 ANQGSEA. CDR3 protein: CSVEKGASGSLTDTQYF. The CDR3 DNA reads as TGCAGCGTTGAGAAGGGGGCTAGCGGGAGTTTGACAGATACGCAGTATTTT.

The chain links TRBV7-9 to TRBJ2-7; the match to TRBD1 covers 10 bases. CDR1 and CDR2 from the germline V gene are SEHNR and FQNEAQ (reference sequence). Losses at the gene ends were 3 bases for V and 2 bases for J; bases not matched to a gene: 13. This CDR3 has 18 amino acids. As DNA, the CDR3 is TGTGCCAGCAGCTTGTACCTCGGGACAGGGGCCAGAACCTACGAGCAGTACTTC. Translation gives CASSLYLGTGARTYEQYF.

The CDR3 region is CASSESGGSYEQYF. CDR3 in DNA: TGTGCCAGCAGTGAAAGCGGCGGGAGCTACGAGCAGTACTTC. The chain carries TRBV6-1 and TRBJ2-7, with 7 bases lining up with TRBD2. V lost 2 bases and J lost 3; bases outside the gene matches: 4. Germline V lookup: CDR1 MNHNS, CDR2 SASEGT. CDR3 length: 14 amino acids.

This clone was seen only once. The genes are TRBV5-5 and TRBJ1-3; D gene uncertain. Germline values: CDR1 SGHKS, CDR2 YYEKEE (reference sequence). The CDR3 totals 13 residues. V gave up 2 bases and J gave up 0 bases, with 3 bases separating them. CDR3 in DNA: TGTGCCAGCAGCTTACTCTCTGGAAACACCATATATTTT. As protein: CASSLLSGNTIYF.